This is a list of T cell receptor beta chains from one sample in a study of shared clonotypes between healthy human individuals. Produced via immunoSEQ multiplex PCR; TCRdb's table is partial and in-frame only. The sample records some 2.1 million clones, about 94% being singletons. The sequencing input was naive CD8+ T cells sorted from blood. These receptors were taken from a man younger than 30 in good health. The CDR3 runs from the conserved cysteine through the conserved F or W. Fields, in order: J gene, clone size, D gene, V gene, CDR3 protein, CDR3 DNA. The D gene is left open where the match is weak. The size field is filled for only some rows; it gives once, few, many or a size class.

>TRBJ2-7|.|.|TRBV25-1
CASSGHLIYEQYF
TGTGCCAGCAGCGGACATTTAATCTACGAGCAGTACTTC
>TRBJ2-2|once|TRBD1|TRBV6-6
CASSTLSGTGAGELFF
TGTGCCAGCAGTACACTATCGGGGACAGGGGCCGGGGAGCTGTTTTTT
>TRBJ1-6|few|TRBD1|TRBV6-5
CASSPGQGVFRLHF
TGTGCCAGCAGCCCGGGACAGGGTGTTTTTCGCCTCCACTTT
>TRBJ2-7|once|TRBD2|TRBV29-1
CSVVLAGYYEQYF
TGCAGCGTAGTACTAGCGGGGTACTACGAGCAGTACTTC
>TRBJ1-2|.|.|TRBV4-3
CASSPNRFNYGYTF
TGCGCCAGCAGCCCAAATAGATTTAACTATGGCTACACCTTC
>TRBJ1-2|.|.|TRBV30
CARWTSNYGYTF
TGTGCCCGGTGGACATCTAACTATGGCTACACCTTC
>TRBJ2-1|.|TRBD2|TRBV9
CASSATHLAGGPHNEQFF
TGTGCCAGCAGCGCGACCCACCTAGCGGGGGGGCCTCACAATGAGCAGTTCTTC
>TRBJ2-5|.|.|TRBV11-2
CASSLAIGREETQYF
TGTGCCAGCAGCTTAGCTATAGGCAGGGAAGAGACCCAGTACTTC
>TRBJ2-7|.|TRBD1|TRBV6-1
CASSGRQGYEQYF
TGTGCCAGCAGTGGCCGACAGGGCTACGAGCAGTACTTC
>TRBJ2-3|.|.|TRBV4-3
CASSPLENTDTQYF
TGCGCCAGCAGCCCCCTAGAGAACACAGATACGCAGTATTTT
>TRBJ1-6|.|.|TRBV4-1
CASSPYPAESEIYNSPLHF
TGCGCCAGCAGCCCATACCCGGCGGAAAGCGAAATTTATAATTCACCCCTCCACTTT
>TRBJ1-4|.|.|TRBV5-1
CASSLESGISEKLFF
TGCGCCAGCAGCTTGGAGTCAGGGATAAGTGAAAAACTGTTTTTT
>TRBJ2-7|once|TRBD2|TRBV7-6
CASSSPTSGAQQYF
TGTGCCAGCAGCTCGCCGACTAGCGGAGCTCAGCAGTACTTC
>TRBJ2-2|.|.|TRBV9
CASSVSGELFF
TGTGCCAGCAGCGTATCCGGGGAGCTGTTTTTT
>TRBJ1-2|.|TRBD1|TRBV28
CASSFVAGGLYGYTF
TGTGCCAGCAGTTTTGTGGCAGGGGGCCTCTATGGCTACACCTTC
>TRBJ1-1|.|TRBD1|TRBV4-1
CASSQADRGTEAFF
TGCGCCAGCAGCCAGGCGGACAGGGGAACTGAAGCTTTCTTT
>TRBJ1-4|.|.|TRBV28
CASRPPLGTNEKLFF
TGTGCCAGCAGGCCCCCACTTGGAACTAATGAAAAACTGTTTTTT
>TRBJ2-1|.|.|TRBV4-1
CASRPQGADEQFF
TGCGCCAGCCGCCCACAGGGCGCGGATGAGCAGTTCTTC
>TRBJ1-1|.|.|TRBV7-8
CASSQGTEAFF
TGTGCCAGCAGCCAGGGGACTGAAGCTTTCTTT
>TRBJ1-3|.|.|TRBV11-2
CASSLAPGVSGNTIYF
TGTGCCAGCAGCTTAGCCCCAGGGGTCTCTGGAAACACCATATATTTT
>TRBJ1-1|.|.|TRBV30
CAWSVHRRMNTEAFF
TGTGCCTGGAGTGTACATCGACGGATGAACACTGAAGCTTTCTTT
>TRBJ2-3|.|TRBD2|TRBV27
CASSPRSSGRTDTQYF
TGTGCCAGCAGTCCGCGGTCTAGCGGGCGCACAGATACGCAGTATTTT
>TRBJ2-1|.|TRBD2|TRBV11-2
CASSLGGGWGTEQFF
TGTGCCAGCAGCTTAGGCGGGGGTTGGGGGACTGAGCAGTTCTTC
>TRBJ2-5|.|TRBD2|TRBV27
CASRRLASLQETQYF
TGTGCCAGCAGACGACTAGCGAGTCTCCAAGAGACCCAGTACTTC
>TRBJ2-1|.|TRBD2|TRBV5-8
CASSPGLAGVLYNEQFF
TGTGCCAGCAGCCCCGGACTAGCGGGAGTCTTGTACAATGAGCAGTTCTTC
>TRBJ2-7|.|.|TRBV10-3
CAISDDRPEYEQYF
TGTGCCATCAGTGATGACAGGCCCGAGTACGAGCAGTACTTC
>TRBJ1-3|.|.|TRBV19
CASSIGSPTSGNTIYF
TGTGCCAGTAGTATCGGGAGTCCTACCTCTGGAAACACCATATATTTT
>TRBJ2-5|.|TRBD2|TRBV5-1
CASSLAVASGSRETQYF
TGCGCCAGCAGCTTGGCCGTGGCTAGCGGGAGCAGGGAGACCCAGTACTTC
>TRBJ1-5|once|.|TRBV6-6
CASTGDYSNQPQHF
TGTGCCAGCACAGGAGACTATAGCAATCAGCCCCAGCATTTT
>TRBJ2-7|.|.|TRBV10-1
CASSEWDGTSYEQYF
TGCGCCAGCAGTGAGTGGGACGGAACCTCCTACGAGCAGTACTTC
>TRBJ2-3|.|TRBD1|TRBV6-6
CASTPDRGGDTQYF
TGTGCCAGCACCCCGGACAGGGGGGGAGATACGCAGTATTTT
>TRBJ2-3|.|.|TRBV15
CATSRVGVLTDTQYF
TGTGCCACCAGCAGAGTGGGGGTTCTCACAGATACGCAGTATTTT
>TRBJ2-7|.|.|TRBV6-4
CASSPGYGYEQYF
TGTGCCAGCAGTCCAGGGTATGGCTACGAGCAGTACTTC
>TRBJ2-7|.|.|TRBV5-4
CASSLEAGSLIYEQYF
TGTGCCAGCAGCCTGGAGGCGGGGTCCTTGATCTACGAGCAGTACTTC
>TRBJ1-4|.|.|TRBV5-7
CASSLLLINEKLFF
TGTGCCAGCAGCTTATTACTGATTAATGAAAAACTGTTTTTT
>TRBJ2-7|.|TRBD1|TRBV9
CASSSGQGAYEQYF
TGTGCCAGCAGCTCGGGACAGGGGGCCTACGAGCAGTACTTC
>TRBJ2-7|.|TRBD1|TRBV11-3
CASSLWTGYEQYF
TGTGCCAGCAGCCTCTGGACAGGTTACGAGCAGTACTTC
>TRBJ2-1|.|.|TRBV9
CASSVETGYNEQFF
TGTGCCAGCAGCGTTGAGACTGGCTACAATGAGCAGTTCTTC
>TRBJ1-5|.|.|TRBV28
CASSPPRGGRSNQPQHF
TGTGCCAGCAGTCCCCCGCGAGGGGGACGGAGCAATCAGCCCCAGCATTTT
>TRBJ2-7|once|.|TRBV5-4
CASSSSGEQYF
TGTGCCAGCAGCTCGTCGGGCGAGCAGTACTTC
>TRBJ1-3|.|.|TRBV7-8
CASRGTHNSGNTIYF
TGTGCCAGCCGGGGGACACATAACTCTGGAAACACCATATATTTT
>TRBJ1-3|.|.|TRBV7-9
CASSWPSEDSGNTIYF
TGTGCCAGCAGCTGGCCCTCGGAGGACTCTGGAAACACCATATATTTT
>TRBJ2-1|.|.|TRBV27
CASSYLGDEQFF
TGTGCCAGCAGTTATCTAGGCGATGAGCAGTTCTTC
>TRBJ2-3|.|TRBD2|TRBV6-5
CASSSLAGGFDTQYF
TGTGCCAGCAGTTCCCTAGCGGGGGGCTTCGATACGCAGTATTTT
>TRBJ1-3|.|.|TRBV30
CAWIRSSGNTIYF
TGTGCCTGGATCCGGAGCTCTGGAAACACCATATATTTT
>TRBJ2-7|.|TRBD2|TRBV7-4
CASSLLTGEGEQYF
TGTGCCAGCAGCTTATTGACGGGGGAGGGCGAGCAGTACTTC
>TRBJ2-7|.|.|TRBV27
CASSMPQGREQYF
TGTGCCAGCAGTATGCCACAGGGGAGGGAGCAGTACTTC
>TRBJ2-1|.|.|TRBV20-1
CSAEEYNEQFF
TGCAGTGCTGAAGAGTACAATGAGCAGTTCTTC
>TRBJ2-2|once|.|TRBV10-3
CAISEFLNGELFF
TGTGCCATCAGTGAGTTTTTGAACGGGGAGCTGTTTTTT
>TRBJ1-4|.|.|TRBV2
CASSDITGLANEKLFF
TGTGCCAGCAGCGATATCACAGGGTTAGCTAATGAAAAACTGTTTTTT
>TRBJ1-2|.|.|TRBV10-3
CAIQPGSHSDGYTF
TGTGCCATCCAACCGGGATCCCATTCCGATGGCTACACCTTC
>TRBJ2-7|.|.|TRBV6-5
CASSLHRAATYEQYF
TGTGCCAGCAGCTTACACAGGGCCGCTACCTACGAGCAGTACTTC
>TRBJ2-7|.|.|TRBV6-5
CASSEFRLPAYEQYF
TGTGCCAGCAGCGAATTCAGGCTTCCGGCCTACGAGCAGTACTTC